This TCR beta chain was sequenced for a study of blood T cell repertoires in COVID-19. Background on the study: COVID-19 samples collected from the United States, Italy and Spain covered acute and convalescent phases. Nucleic acid was either cDNA or gDNA, and it came from T cells, B-cell-depleted T cells, or PBMCs.

In the source study's methods: Estimated nucleated cell counts came from reference gene primer amplification. TCRdb's copy holds only in-frame clones and misses some; the assay was immunoSEQ multiplex PCR. The DNA gave D and trimming, while V, J and clone size come from that table. In the table there are 250,000 to 350,000 clones, 86% of which are singletons. This CDR3 is built from 14 residues. The J segment lost 7 bases and the V segment lost 4 bases, leaving 6 bases of the junction unmatched. Germline CDR1 LGHDT, CDR2 YNNKEL (reference sequence). The V and J genes are TRBV3-1 (or the pseudogene TRBV3-2) and TRBJ1-4; 7 nucleotides match TRBD1. This receptor was taken from a woman aged 45-65 years with acute or convalescent COVID-19. The sample taken for sequencing was peripheral blood. The CDR3 DNA is TGTGCCAGCAGCCTGGGACAGAAAGTTGAAAAACTGTTTTTT. Encoded protein: CASSLGQKVEKLFF.